Below, 24 T cell receptor beta chains from the same sample are listed, as sequenced in a study of blood T cell repertoires in COVID-19. The assay was immunoSEQ multiplex PCR, and TCRdb's table has in-frame clones only and misses some. The sample has roughly 230,000 clones, about 85% seen once. Material for sequencing was peripheral blood. These receptors all stem from a woman older than 75 with acute or convalescent COVID-19.

The V gene is TRBV4-2, the J gene TRBJ2-7, with a possible D match to TRBD1 (7 bases). Per the germline V gene, CDR1 is LGHNA and CDR2 is YNFKEQ. CDR3 length: 14 amino acids. Between the trimmed V and J ends, which lost 1 base and 4 bases, there was a span of 11 bases. The CDR3 is CASSQGPGGYEQYF. For the CDR3, the DNA is TGTGCCAGCAGCCAAGGTCCAGGGGGGTACGAGCAGTACTTC.

This chain links TRBV27 with TRBJ1-5; 8 positions match TRBD1. The germline CDR1 and CDR2 sequences are MNHEY and SMNVEV (reference sequence). With V trimmed by 6 bases and J by 0 bases, 4 bases remained unmatched. The CDR3 has 15 amino acids. The CDR3 nucleotides read TGTGCCAGCAGGGGACAGGCCCATAGCAATCAGCCCCAGCATTTT. It encodes CASRGQAHSNQPQHF.

This clone appeared once. Written as DNA, the CDR3 is TGTGCCAGCAGGGAGGTTACCAACAATGAGCAGTTCTTC. Its protein product is CASREVTNNEQFF. The chain combines TRBV6-5 with TRBJ2-1, with D possibly TRBD2 on 5 matching bases. CDR3 length: 13 residues. V lost 6 bases to trimming and J lost 5 bases, with 11 bases between them. Germline loops: CDR1 MNHEY, CDR2 SVGAGI.

The rearrangement uses TRBV6-4 and TRBJ2-3; 7 positions agree with TRBD2. Germline V lookup: CDR1 MRHNA, CDR2 SNTAGT. There are 16 residues in the CDR3. V was pared by 0 bases and J by 1 base, with 4 bases of the junction left unmatched. The CDR3 loop is CASSDSAGRGTDTQYF. The CDR3 nucleotides read TGTGCCAGCAGTGACTCGGCAGGGAGGGGCACAGATACGCAGTATTTT.

Written as DNA, the CDR3 is TGTGCCAGCAGTTCCCGTTGGACAGGCAATCAGCCCCAGCATTTT. This gives the protein CASSSRWTGNQPQHF. The V gene is TRBV6-5, the J gene TRBJ1-5; D is perhaps TRBD1 (6 bases). This CDR3 comprises 15 residues. Germline V gene data show CDR1 as MNHEY and CDR2 as SVGAGI. The V and J ends lost 4 bases and 2 bases respectively, with 12 bases between them.

Only one count was recorded for this clone. This chain joins TRBV6-5 and TRBJ1-2; 10 nucleotides agree with TRBD1. Germline V gene data show CDR1 as MNHEY and CDR2 as SVGAGI. The V gene end was trimmed by 4 bases and the J gene end by 6 bases; junction bases not matched to a gene: 2. The CDR3 runs to 13 residues. This CDR3 is CASSLDRGDGYTF. The CDR3 DNA is TGTGCCAGCAGTTTGGACAGGGGGGATGGCTACACCTTC.

The rearrangement uses TRBV9 and TRBJ2-3, with 13 bases matching TRBD2. This CDR3 contains 16 residues. J lost 2 bases, V lost 6 bases, and 6 bases had no gene match. Germline values: CDR1 SGDLS, CDR2 YYNGEE. The CDR3 region is CASTRTSGGHTDTQYF. The CDR3 DNA follows: TGTGCCAGCACCCGGACTAGCGGGGGCCACACAGATACGCAGTATTTT. The variable domain in full, completed from reference TRBV9 and TRBJ2-3, reads DSGVTQTPKHLITATGQRVTLRCSPRSGDLSVYWYQQSLDQGLQFLIQYYNGEERAKGNILERFSAQQFPDLHSELNLSSLELGDSALYFCASTRTSGGHTDTQYFGPGTRLTVL.

This clone has just a few counts. J is TRBJ2-3 and V is TRBV3-1 (or the pseudogene TRBV3-2); TRBD2 matches 7 bases. The CDR3 consists of 16 residues. Germline CDR1 is LGHDT and CDR2 is YNNKEL (reference sequence). The V segment lost 3 bases and the J segment 0 bases; nucleotides outside the gene matches: 6. In nucleotides, the CDR3 is TGTGCCAGCAGCCAGGAGCGGGGATACAGCACAGATACGCAGTATTTT. This encodes CASSQERGYSTDTQYF.

V gene TRBV5-1 combines with J gene TRBJ2-1; TRBD2 matches at 12 bases. Germline lookup yields CDR1 SGHRS and CDR2 YFSETQ. The CDR3 totals 15 residues. V shed 3 bases and J 6 bases; nucleotides not matched to a gene: 4. CDR3 DNA: TGCGCCAGCAGCTCCCTAGCGGGAGGGGGCAATGAGCAGTTCTTC. Protein sequence: CASSSLAGGGNEQFF. Full variable domain (remainder filled in from reference TRBV5-1 and TRBJ2-1): KAGVTQTPRYLIKTRGQQVTLSCSPISGHRSVSWYQQTPGQGLQFLFEYFSETQRNKGNFPGRFSGRQFSNSRSEMNVSTLELGDSALYLCASSSLAGGGNEQFFGPGTRLTVL.

The chain couples TRBV27 to TRBJ1-2; a weak D match, TRBD1 (5 bases). Germline assignment: CDR1 MNHEY and CDR2 SMNVEV (reference sequence). This CDR3 is built from 15 residues. The V gene lost 2 bases and the J gene lost 1 base, with 11 bases spanning the gap. The CDR3 is CASSLRRGFNYGYTF. The CDR3 region has the DNA TGTGCCAGCAGTTTACGAAGGGGATTTAACTATGGCTACACCTTC.

The chain joins TRBV19 to TRBJ2-6, with TRBD1 as a possible D gene (5 bases). Per germline, CDR1 LNHDA and CDR2 SQIVND (reference sequence). The V and J ends lost 5 bases and 1 base respectively, with 9 bases between them. This CDR3 has 15 residues. CDR3 protein: CASSDSDSGANVLTF. The CDR3 bases are TGTGCCAGTAGTGACAGTGATTCTGGGGCCAACGTCCTGACTTTC.

This chain links TRBV5-1 with TRBJ2-2, with 7 bases that match TRBD1. The germline gives CDR1 SGHRS, CDR2 YFSETQ. This CDR3 has 16 amino acids. V lost 3 bases and J lost 2; bases outside the gene matches: 7. CDR3 in DNA: TGCGCCAGCAGCTGGGATGGGACAGCCAACACCGGGGAGCTGTTTTTT. As protein: CASSWDGTANTGELFF.

The J gene is TRBJ1-5, the V gene TRBV12-5; D not certain. The CDR3 runs 14 residues. V was cut by 5 bases and J by 7 bases, with 15 bases left in between. Germline CDR1 reads LGHNT; CDR2 reads FRNRAP. CDR3 in DNA: TGTGCTAGTGGTCCCCTGGGGTCGGGACAGCCCCAGCATTTT. Amino acids: CASGPLGSGQPQHF.

V usage is TRBV27 and J usage is TRBJ2-3; 15 nucleotides match TRBD2. The CDR3 is 16 residues long. Germline V CDR1 and CDR2: MNHEY, SMNVEV (reference sequence). Germline trimming cut 4 bases from V and 1 base from J; bases unmatched to any gene: 0. The CDR3 nucleotides read TGTGCCAGCAGTTGGACTAGCGGGGGGGGCACAGATACGCAGTATTTT. It yields the protein CASSWTSGGGTDTQYF.

The chain uses TRBV28 and TRBJ2-7; 10 bases are shared with TRBD1. After removal of 6 bases from V and 3 bases from J, the junction contained 8 bases not matched to a gene. The CDR3 totals 15 residues. Germline CDR1 MDHEN, CDR2 SYDVKM. CDR3 in DNA: TGTGCCAGCAGGCCCGGGACAGGGGCATTCTACGAGCAGTACTTC. It specifies CASRPGTGAFYEQYF.

This chain uses TRBV5-1 with TRBJ1-1, with 8 positions matching TRBD1. Germline V lookup: CDR1 SGHRS, CDR2 YFSETQ. V trimming: 7 bases; J trimming: 10 bases; junction bases outside the gene matches: 9. CDR3 length: 12 residues. CDR3 residues: CASGDRGEPAFF. The CDR3 DNA follows: TGCGCCAGCGGAGACAGGGGAGAACCAGCTTTCTTT.

The chain recombines TRBV6-5 with TRBJ1-1, with 9 bases that match TRBD1. Germline V lookup: CDR1 MNHEY, CDR2 SVGAGI. The V gene end was trimmed by 4 bases and the J gene end by 5 bases; junction bases not matched to a gene: 8. The CDR3 runs to 15 residues. CDR3 nucleotide sequence: TGTGCCAGCAGTTCCTACGGGACAGGGCGGACTGAAGCTTTCTTT. The encoded protein is CASSSYGTGRTEAFF.

The chain recombines TRBV5-1 with TRBJ2-5; D is unresolved. V was cut by 4 bases and J by 3 bases, with 4 bases left in between. The CDR3 has 11 residues. Germline loops: CDR1 SGHRS, CDR2 YFSETQ. The CDR3 here is CASSEEETQYF. In DNA, the CDR3 is TGCGCCAGCAGCGAGGAAGAGACCCAGTACTTC. The entire variable domain, with the rest obtained from reference TRBV5-1 and TRBJ2-5, is as follows: KAGVTQTPRYLIKTRGQQVTLSCSPISGHRSVSWYQQTPGQGLQFLFEYFSETQRNKGNFPGRFSGRQFSNSRSEMNVSTLELGDSALYLCASSEEETQYFGPGTRLLVL.

V and J are TRBV13 and TRBJ2-7; D may be TRBD1 (6 bases). Trimming removed 2 bases from V and 5 bases from J, with 13 bases in between. The germline V gene encodes CDR1 PRHDT and CDR2 FYEKMQ (reference sequence). The CDR3 spans 14 residues. In DNA, the CDR3 is TGTGCCAGCAGCTTATTACAGGGCGGTCACGAGCAGTACTTC. Amino acid sequence: CASSLLQGGHEQYF.

This clone was observed a handful of times. The V gene is TRBV19, the J gene TRBJ1-3; D might be TRBD1 (5 bases). The V end lost 10 bases, the J end lost 0 bases, and 22 bases lay between the germline ends. The CDR3 is made up of 17 amino acids. Looked up from germline, CDR1 is LNHDA and CDR2 is SQIVND (reference sequence). The CDR3 DNA is TGTGCCACCAGGAGGACGGGACTTACGGTCTCTGGAAACACCATATATTTT. It yields the protein CATRRTGLTVSGNTIYF.

The chain carries TRBV9 and TRBJ2-7; D might be TRBD2 (7 bases). The CDR3 runs 15 residues. The V and J ends lost 0 bases and 1 base respectively, with 11 bases between them. CDR1 and CDR2 (germline): SGDLS, YYNGEE. This CDR3 reads CASSVGGGTSYEQYF. The CDR3 DNA follows: TGTGCCAGCAGCGTAGGCGGGGGCACTTCCTACGAGCAGTACTTC.

This rearrangement joins TRBV5-5 to TRBJ1-3; D is uncertain. Trimming cost V 6 bases and J 3 bases, with 10 bases left between them. CDR1 is SGHKS, CDR2 YYEKEE, per germline (reference sequence). The CDR3 contains 13 residues. CDR3 sequence reads: CASTTAGGNTIYF. In DNA form, the CDR3 reads TGTGCCAGCACCACAGCCGGTGGAAACACCATATATTTT.

This chain connects TRBV4-1 to TRBJ2-7; unclear D gene. V lost 4 bases to trimming and J lost 7 bases, with 14 bases between them. Germline V gene data show CDR1 as MGHRA and CDR2 as YSYEKL. The CDR3 is made up of 13 amino acids. CDR3 residues: CASSPRRVGEQYF. CDR3 bases: TGCGCCAGCAGCCCGCGGAGAGTAGGTGAGCAGTACTTC.

This chain uses TRBV6-6 with TRBJ2-5; TRBD2 aligns across 14 bases. The CDR3 runs 16 residues. Losses at the gene ends were 0 bases for V and 5 bases for J; bases not matched to a gene: 2. Germline V CDR1 and CDR2: MNHNY, SVGAGI (reference sequence). CDR3 sequence reads: CASSYSTSGRVETQYF. The CDR3 nucleotides are TGTGCCAGCAGTTACTCGACTAGCGGGAGGGTGGAGACCCAGTACTTC.